The 22 T cell receptor beta chains below were found in one sample sequenced in a study of blood T cell repertoires in COVID-19. Clones were read by immunoSEQ multiplex PCR, and TCRdb kept only the in-frame ones, dropping some. This sample has around 65,000 clones; 65% to 85% occur once, and the top ten carry approximately 15%. What was sequenced was peripheral blood. The receptor source for this set is a man aged 55 to 70 with acute or convalescent COVID-19.

The chain uses TRBV6-5 and TRBJ1-1; D is uncertain. Germline CDR1 is MNHEY and CDR2 is SVGAGI. Deletions cut 5 bases from V and 3 bases from J, with 10 bases between. The CDR3 loop spans 13 amino acids. The CDR3 region is CASSPLLYTEAFF. As DNA, the CDR3 is TGTGCCAGCAGTCCTTTACTCTACACTGAAGCTTTCTTT.

The chain couples TRBV5-4 to TRBJ2-1; tentatively, D is TRBD2 (6 bases). Trimming left V 3 bases short and J 7 bases short, with 17 bases between. The CDR3 runs to 15 residues. Per the germline V gene, CDR1 is SGHNT and CDR2 is YYREEE (reference sequence). The CDR3 here is CASSSWASAKNEQFF. The CDR3 nucleotides read TGTGCCAGCAGCTCGTGGGCTAGCGCTAAAAATGAGCAGTTCTTC.

This clone has a handful of counts. CDR3 amino acids: CASSLPTGAMGNEQFF. For the CDR3, the DNA is TGCGCCAGCAGCTTGCCGACAGGGGCAATGGGCAATGAGCAGTTCTTC. The genes are TRBV5-1 and TRBJ2-1; 8 bases are shared with TRBD1. V dropped 1 base and J dropped 6; count of bases not matched to a gene: 9. The CDR3 is made up of 16 amino acids. In germline, CDR1 is SGHRS, CDR2 YFSETQ. Filled out from reference TRBV5-1 and TRBJ2-1, the complete variable domain reads KAGVTQTPRYLIKTRGQQVTLSCSPISGHRSVSWYQQTPGQGLQFLFEYFSETQRNKGNFPGRFSGRQFSNSRSEMNVSTLELGDSALYLCASSLPTGAMGNEQFFGPGTRLTVL.

The table lists this clone with a few counts. J is TRBJ1-3 and V is TRBV7-9; no definite D call. This CDR3 comprises 14 residues. Per the germline V gene, CDR1 is SEHNR and CDR2 is FQNEAQ (reference sequence). V was trimmed by 6 bases and J by 0 bases, leaving 9 bases between them. CDR3: CASREGFSGNTIYF. CDR3 nucleotide sequence: TGTGCCAGCAGAGAGGGTTTCTCTGGAAACACCATATATTTT.

V is TRBV6-2 or TRBV6-3 and J is TRBJ2-3; 12 nucleotides match TRBD2. The CDR3 spans 16 residues. The J segment lost 2 bases and the V segment lost 6 bases, leaving 6 bases of the junction unmatched. The germline V gene has CDR1 MNHEY and CDR2 SVGEGT. CDR3 in amino acids: CASSTTSGGHTDTQYF. CDR3 in DNA: TGTGCCAGCAGCACCACTAGCGGGGGGCACACAGATACGCAGTATTTT.

This clone was seen once. The chain links TRBV19 to TRBJ2-1, with 12 bases identical to TRBD2. CDR3 length equals 18 residues. Unmatched junction bases numbered 17, after V lost 7 bases and J lost 7 bases. The V gene's germline CDR1 is LNHDA and CDR2 SQIVND (reference sequence). This CDR3 reads CASTPRGTSGSLSNEQFF. The CDR3 DNA sequence: TGTGCCAGTACCCCCCGGGGGACTAGCGGGTCCCTTAGTAATGAGCAGTTCTTC.

This clone came up a few times. V and J are TRBV6-5 and TRBJ1-2; no clear D gene. The CDR3 covers 15 residues. Germline CDR1 is MNHEY and CDR2 is SVGAGI. V was trimmed by 4 bases and J by 4 bases, leaving 16 bases between them. CDR3 sequence: CASSLVGSIPYGYTF. The CDR3 nucleotides are TGTGCCAGCAGTTTAGTCGGGTCTATCCCCTATGGCTACACCTTC.

This clone appeared once. The chain recombines TRBV19 with TRBJ2-1, with D possibly being TRBD1 (5 bases). The CDR3 spans 15 residues. V was trimmed by 3 bases and J by 7 bases, leaving 16 bases between them. Germline V lookup: CDR1 LNHDA, CDR2 SQIVND (reference sequence). CDR3 bases: TGTGCCAGTAGTATCGCAGGGTTTAAGGGTAATGAGCAGTTCTTC. Its protein is CASSIAGFKGNEQFF.

V and J are TRBV6-6 and TRBJ1-3; no reliable D call. CDR1 and CDR2 from the germline V gene are MNHNY and SVGAGI (reference sequence). The V end lost 11 bases, the J end lost 2 bases, and 13 bases lay between the germline ends. This CDR3 spans 13 amino acids. The DNA for the CDR3 is TGTGCCGGAACCCCCGGGACTGGAAACACCATATATTTT. Its protein is CAGTPGTGNTIYF.

The CDR3 DNA follows: TGTGCCAGCTCACCCCGAAGGGGGATTGAACCCCAGCATTTT. Translating gives CASSPRRGIEPQHF. This chain uses TRBV18 with TRBJ1-5; tentatively, D is TRBD1 (6 bases). This CDR3 region has 14 residues. From germline, CDR1 is KGHSH and CDR2 LQKENI. V lost 3 bases, J lost 10 bases, and 16 bases lay in between.

The CDR3 spells CASSLHGTGKSNTIYF. For the CDR3, the DNA is TGCGCCAGCAGCCTGCACGGGACAGGGAAGTCGAACACCATATATTTT. V usage is TRBV5-1 and J usage is TRBJ1-3; 9 bases fit TRBD1. Germline values: CDR1 SGHRS, CDR2 YFSETQ. This CDR3 contains 16 residues. Unmatched junction bases numbered 12, after V lost 4 bases and J lost 7 bases.

The chain uses TRBV3-1 (or the pseudogene TRBV3-2) and TRBJ1-3; TRBD1 matches at 8 bases. Germline V gene data show CDR1 as LGHDT and CDR2 as YNNKEL (reference sequence). The length of the CDR3 is 16 residues. The CDR3 DNA sequence: TGTGCAGCGACCCGAACAGGGGGGTTCTCTGGAAACACCATATATTTT. This sequence encodes CAATRTGGFSGNTIYF.

This chain uses TRBV19 with TRBJ2-3; D is ambiguous. The CDR3 runs 16 residues. From germline, CDR1 is LNHDA and CDR2 SQIVND (reference sequence). Trimming left V 3 bases short and J 0 bases short, with 13 bases between. The CDR3, as DNA: TGTGCCAGTAGTATCAAGCCGCAGGCTAGCACAGATACGCAGTATTTT. Translating gives CASSIKPQASTDTQYF.

The chain couples TRBV7-2 to TRBJ2-3, with 8 positions matching TRBD2. Trimming removed 5 bases from V and 5 bases from J; junction bases left unmatched: 21. Germline loops: CDR1 SGHTA, CDR2 FQGNSA. The CDR3 consists of 19 residues. CDR3 DNA: TGTGCCAGCAGCCTCAGGACTTGGGGGCGGGGGGACCTACTAGATACGCAGTATTTT. This codes for CASSLRTWGRGDLLDTQYF.

V is TRBV28 and J is TRBJ2-5; 7 bases fit TRBD1. Germline V gene data show CDR1 as MDHEN and CDR2 as SYDVKM. The length of the CDR3 is 14 residues. The V segment lost 6 bases and the J segment 2 bases; nucleotides outside the gene matches: 6. This CDR3 reads CASRRRTGQETQYF. The CDR3 region has the DNA TGTGCCAGCAGACGCCGGACAGGACAAGAGACCCAGTACTTC.

The V call is TRBV18, the J call TRBJ1-5, with 10 nucleotides matching TRBD1. V was clipped by 8 bases and J by 1 base; unmatched bases: 11. Germline CDR1 KGHSH, CDR2 LQKENI. The CDR3 spans 17 residues. The CDR3 nucleotides read TGTGCCAGCCAAGACACCGACAGGGGGCTAAGCAATCAGCCCCAGCATTTT. Translation gives CASQDTDRGLSNQPQHF.

This chain joins TRBV9 and TRBJ2-5; TRBD2 matches 9 bases. The germline gives CDR1 SGDLS, CDR2 YYNGEE. The CDR3 covers 19 residues. The V and J ends lost 3 bases and 5 bases, in that order; junction bases with no gene match: 20. CDR3 coding DNA: TGTGCCAGCAGCGCCTCCCCCGGGGCGAGCGGGGGGTCAATGGAGACCCAGTACTTC. Translated: CASSASPGASGGSMETQYF.

The V call is TRBV7-3, the J call TRBJ1-1; D is unclear. Germline V CDR1 and CDR2: SGHTA, FQGTGA. Between the trimmed V and J ends, which lost 2 bases and 4 bases, there was a span of 20 bases. The CDR3 covers 17 residues. The DNA of the CDR3 is TGTGCCAGCAGCTTACAACCGACGGGTACCGGTGGCACTGAAGCTTTCTTT. Translating gives CASSLQPTGTGGTEAFF.

This chain uses TRBV11-2 with TRBJ2-2; 7 bases fit TRBD1. Germline values: CDR1 SGHAT, CDR2 FQNNGV. The CDR3 covers 15 residues. V lost 5 bases to trimming and J lost 4 bases; unmatched junction nucleotides: 7. The CDR3 bases are TGTGCCAGCAGCACTAAGACAGGGCTCACCGGGGAGCTGTTTTTT. Translation: CASSTKTGLTGELFF. The full variable domain, in which reference TRBV11-2 and TRBJ2-2 provide the parts outside the CDR3, is EAGVAQSPRYKIIEKRQSVAFWCNPISGHATLYWYQQILGQGPKLLIQFQNNGVVDDSQLPKDRFSAERLKGVDSTLKIQPAKLEDSAVYLCASSTKTGLTGELFFGEGSRLTVL.

The V and J genes are TRBV7-9 and TRBJ1-6; D ambiguous. V lost 7 bases, J lost 7 bases, and 11 bases lay in between. This CDR3 has 13 amino acids. Germline V CDR1 and CDR2: SEHNR, FQNEAQ (reference sequence). CDR3 in amino acids: CASTEPGNSPLHF. The CDR3 nucleotides are TGTGCCAGCACCGAACCGGGGAATTCACCCCTCCACTTT.

DNA of the CDR3: TGCAGCGCCCCTAGCGGGGGGGAAGAGACCCAGTACTTC. It specifies CSAPSGGEETQYF. The chain couples TRBV29-1 to TRBJ2-5; 12 bases line up with TRBD2. The CDR3 contains 13 residues. J was trimmed by 3 bases and V by 7 bases; bases with no gene match: 3. Germline V gene lookup returns CDR1 SQVTM and CDR2 ANQGSEA.

CDR3 nucleotides: TGTGCCAGCACCCTCGGGGGACAGTTCGGAGCTTTCTTT. This encodes CASTLGGQFGAFF. The V gene is TRBV5-6, the J gene TRBJ1-1; TRBD1 matches 7 bases. The V gene end was trimmed by 6 bases and the J gene end by 10 bases; junction bases not matched to a gene: 12. There are 13 residues in the CDR3. Per the germline V gene, CDR1 is SGHDT and CDR2 is YYEEEE. The entire variable domain, with the rest obtained from reference TRBV5-6 and TRBJ1-1, is as follows: DAGVTQSPTHLIKTRGQQVTLRCSPKSGHDTVSWYQQALGQGPQFIFQYYEEEERQRGNFPDRFSGHQFPNYSSELNVNALLLGDSALYLCASTLGGQFGAFFGQGTRLTVV.